This TCR beta chain was retrieved from a study of shared T cell receptors in the human thymus. TCRdb's copy holds only in-frame clones and misses some; the assay was immunoSEQ multiplex PCR. The sample has 700,000 to 750,000 clones, approximately 85% seen once. The CDR3 extends over 18 amino acids. CDR1 is MNHNS, CDR2 SASEGT, per germline. The J segment lost 0 bases and the V segment lost 4 bases, leaving 10 bases of the junction unmatched. These sequences were also reported in another study, on human thymus T cells. From that report: Corrective cardiac operations yielded the resected thymus tissue.

The receptor was derived from a girl under three years old with a congenital heart defect. V usage is TRBV6-1 and J usage is TRBJ1-3; 9 nucleotides agree with TRBD1. The sample was thymocytes. CDR3 nucleotides: TGTGCCAGCAGTGCCAGGACAGGGGAGGCTTTCTCTGGAAACACCATATATTTT. Translating gives CASSARTGEAFSGNTIYF.